This TCR beta chain is from a study of shared clonotypes between healthy human individuals. Study findings and constraints: Naive subsets generally exceeded memory subsets in estimated richness.

With regard to this clone: The target antigen is unknown.

Deep-level running was used for the assay. In the authors' workflow: Filtering differed since immunoSEQ provided only junctions, with no quality scores. Only in-frame clones appear in the TCRdb table, and some are missing; sequencing was by immunoSEQ multiplex PCR. That table is the source of V, J and clone size, and D and trimming were worked out from the DNA. The table includes 950,000 to 1,300,000 clones, about 80% detected once. CD45RA-negative memory and CD45RA+ naive subsets were split from the CD4+ cells. This CDR3 comprises 14 residues. Trimming pared 1 base from V and 7 bases from J, leaving 14 bases between. The germline V gene encodes CDR1 SGHVS and CDR2 FNYEAQ.

The sequence derives from a man between 18 and 29 years old in good health. The rearrangement links TRBV7-6 to TRBJ2-7; D gene ambiguous. The source material was memory CD4+ T cells sorted from blood. Subset defined: CD45RA-negative fraction. CDR3 region: CASSLDPIAREQYF. The CDR3 nucleotides read TGTGCCAGCAGCTTAGATCCCATTGCGAGGGAGCAGTACTTC. The variable domain in full, completed from reference TRBV7-6 and TRBJ2-7, reads GAGVSQSPRYKVTKRGQDVALRCDPISGHVSLYWYRQALGQGPEFLTYFNYEAQQDKSGLPNDRFSAERPEGSISTLTIQRTEQRDSAMYRCASSLDPIAREQYFGPGTRLTVT.